These T cell receptor beta chains were read from a single sample in a study of blood T cell repertoires in COVID-19. The method was immunoSEQ multiplex PCR; TCRdb's version includes in-frame clones alone and lacks a portion of them. The table has 50,000 to 60,000 clones, 87% seen once. The sample taken for sequencing was peripheral blood. Source of these receptors: a man in his forties with COVID-19, enrolled during active disease. Both conserved end residues are part of each CDR3.

j_call v_call cdr3_length cdr3_aa
TRBJ2-3 TRBV24-1 16 CATSDLTGGLTDTQYF
TRBJ2-7 TRBV20-1 11 CSGLASYEQYF
TRBJ1-1 TRBV28 13 CASSDRVRTEAFF
TRBJ1-1 TRBV28 15 CASSPITSGVTEAFF
TRBJ2-1 TRBV5-5 16 CASSLERGFLYNEQFF
TRBJ1-1 TRBV11-2 13 CASSFLLNTEAFF
TRBJ2-7 TRBV7-9 12 CASSHGGVEQYF
TRBJ1-1 TRBV21-1 15 CASSNHTTGDTEAFF
TRBJ2-7 TRBV6-1 15 CASSEEVTRAYEQYF
TRBJ1-2 TRBV6-5 15 CASSLAGGEGFGYTF
TRBJ2-1 TRBV6-5 15 CASRGDRVSYNEQFF
TRBJ1-5 TRBV27 14 CASQQGDRNQPQHF
TRBJ2-7 TRBV19 15 CASSHGGLAGYEQYF
TRBJ2-1 TRBV21-1 18 CASSDPALDINSYNEQFF
TRBJ1-2 TRBV28 14 CASREGQGNYGYTF
TRBJ2-7 TRBV6-2/TRBV6-3 14 CASSYSIGANEQYF
TRBJ2-1 TRBV7-2 16 CASSLRSGGQGNEQFF
TRBJ1-1 TRBV5-8 12 CASSSVRTEAFF
TRBJ1-2 TRBV6-5 15 CASSYSRQGAYGYTF
TRBJ1-2 TRBV6-5 12 CASSYGGGGYTF
TRBJ2-7 TRBV30 13 CAWSLTQGHEQYF
TRBJ2-7 TRBV5-8 15 CASSLDRRGSYEQYF
TRBJ2-7 TRBV14 17 CASSQGWGLAGVDEQYF
TRBJ1-2 TRBV29-1 12 CSGGGANYGYTF
TRBJ2-1 TRBV6-1 15 CASSELIGGKNEQFF
TRBJ2-1 TRBV10-3 15 CAIRRVNGGIDEQFF
TRBJ1-1 TRBV6-1 15 CASSEPGGLGTEAFF
TRBJ2-7 TRBV3-1/TRBV3-2 14 CASSQPGSSYEQYF
TRBJ2-4 TRBV11-2 15 CASRGAGIAKNIQYF
TRBJ2-3 TRBV11-3 16 CASSPARTRLTDTQYF
TRBJ2-5 TRBV18 16 CASQLRGTGDQETQYF
TRBJ2-7 TRBV4-2 14 CASSQDLGGTEQYF
TRBJ1-2 TRBV7-9 15 CASSPIEKLNYGYTF
TRBJ2-6 TRBV2 15 CASSSGYSGANVLTF
TRBJ1-5 TRBV7-9 15 CASSSDRARNQPQHF
TRBJ2-3 TRBV7-2 15 CASSSPSGSTDTQYF
TRBJ2-2 TRBV30 15 CAWSVNAADTGELFF
TRBJ2-5 TRBV5-1 15 CASSLLAGGGETQYF
TRBJ2-1 TRBV21-1 14 CASSEREGLDEQFF
TRBJ2-7 TRBV10-3 13 CAISILDRGEQYF
TRBJ1-1 TRBV19 14 CASTPAGFGTEAFF
TRBJ1-1 TRBV6-1 14 CASSELGQLTEAFF
TRBJ2-3 TRBV9 12 CASSVVSGTQYF
TRBJ1-2 TRBV24-1 15 CATSDLPDRKKSYTF
TRBJ1-5 TRBV28 15 CASRGGGAIDQPQHF
TRBJ1-2 TRBV7-8 13 CASSLGSEVGYTF
TRBJ1-2 TRBV9 15 CASSVGAGKSYGYTF
TRBJ2-1 TRBV5-6 19 CASSPPGLAGEGSYNEQFF
TRBJ2-7 TRBV25-1 15 CASTGRAGRSYEQYF
TRBJ2-2 TRBV4-1 15 CASSSQGRDTGELFF
TRBJ1-2 TRBV25-1 14 CASRGTDLNYGYTF
TRBJ2-7 TRBV9 16 CASSTEQGRGGYEQYF
TRBJ2-2 TRBV28 13 CASSRGKAGELFF
TRBJ1-5 TRBV14 14 CASSHRGINQPQHF
TRBJ2-7 TRBV10-3 13 CAIKARISYEQYF